Here is one T cell receptor (beta chain) with its context. This record belongs to a study of blood T cell repertoires in COVID-19. Study in general: Sites in the United States, Italy and Spain provided acute and convalescent COVID-19 samples. PBMCs, B-cell-depleted T cells, or T cells provided the cDNA or gDNA that made up the material.

Under the authors' procedure: The assay estimated nucleated cells by amplifying reference gene primers. TCRdb's copy holds only in-frame clones and misses some; the assay was immunoSEQ multiplex PCR. From that table come the V and J calls and clone size; the DNA was used to work out D and trimming. Here the sample spans 150,000 or so clones, around 87% being singletons. V shed 0 bases, J shed 15 bases, and the junction held 9 bases outside the gene matches. The CDR3 length is 15 residues. Germline V CDR1 and CDR2: LGHDT, YNNKEL (reference sequence). The material sequenced was peripheral blood. This TCR derives from a man at least 80 years old with acute or convalescent COVID-19. The chain links TRBV3-1 (or the pseudogene TRBV3-2) to TRBJ2-1, with TRBD2 matching 12 bases. In DNA, the CDR3 is TGTGCCAGCAGCCAAGATTCCCTAGCGGGGGGGCTGGTGTTCTTC. As protein: CASSQDSLAGGLVFF.